This T cell receptor (beta chain) is from a study of PD-L1 blockade in urothelial cancer. Study context: At 3 weeks (second dose) and 6 weeks after starting treatment, blood was analyzed. Median blood clonality was about 0.081, with around 77,000 unique TCRs.

Data came from immunoSEQ multiplex PCR; TCRdb stores just in-frame clones and leaves some out. The sample contains roughly 43,000 clones, around 80% of which appear only once. As for time point: pretreatment peripheral blood. Urothelial carcinoma, locally advanced or metastatic, affected the patients. Germline V gives CDR1 MDHEN, CDR2 SYDVKM. Trimming stripped 2 bases from V and 7 bases from J, with 12 bases between. CDR3 length: 14 amino acids. This sequence was found in a man between 60 and 75 years old with urothelial cancer. The sequenced sample was PBMCs, obtained around atezolizumab (anti-PD-L1) treatment. The chain is built from TRBV28 and TRBJ2-1, with a weak D call TRBD2 (7 bases). CDR3 nucleotides: TGTGCCAGCAGTTTAGTGGGGGGGCCGAATGAGCAGTTCTTC. This sequence encodes CASSLVGGPNEQFF.